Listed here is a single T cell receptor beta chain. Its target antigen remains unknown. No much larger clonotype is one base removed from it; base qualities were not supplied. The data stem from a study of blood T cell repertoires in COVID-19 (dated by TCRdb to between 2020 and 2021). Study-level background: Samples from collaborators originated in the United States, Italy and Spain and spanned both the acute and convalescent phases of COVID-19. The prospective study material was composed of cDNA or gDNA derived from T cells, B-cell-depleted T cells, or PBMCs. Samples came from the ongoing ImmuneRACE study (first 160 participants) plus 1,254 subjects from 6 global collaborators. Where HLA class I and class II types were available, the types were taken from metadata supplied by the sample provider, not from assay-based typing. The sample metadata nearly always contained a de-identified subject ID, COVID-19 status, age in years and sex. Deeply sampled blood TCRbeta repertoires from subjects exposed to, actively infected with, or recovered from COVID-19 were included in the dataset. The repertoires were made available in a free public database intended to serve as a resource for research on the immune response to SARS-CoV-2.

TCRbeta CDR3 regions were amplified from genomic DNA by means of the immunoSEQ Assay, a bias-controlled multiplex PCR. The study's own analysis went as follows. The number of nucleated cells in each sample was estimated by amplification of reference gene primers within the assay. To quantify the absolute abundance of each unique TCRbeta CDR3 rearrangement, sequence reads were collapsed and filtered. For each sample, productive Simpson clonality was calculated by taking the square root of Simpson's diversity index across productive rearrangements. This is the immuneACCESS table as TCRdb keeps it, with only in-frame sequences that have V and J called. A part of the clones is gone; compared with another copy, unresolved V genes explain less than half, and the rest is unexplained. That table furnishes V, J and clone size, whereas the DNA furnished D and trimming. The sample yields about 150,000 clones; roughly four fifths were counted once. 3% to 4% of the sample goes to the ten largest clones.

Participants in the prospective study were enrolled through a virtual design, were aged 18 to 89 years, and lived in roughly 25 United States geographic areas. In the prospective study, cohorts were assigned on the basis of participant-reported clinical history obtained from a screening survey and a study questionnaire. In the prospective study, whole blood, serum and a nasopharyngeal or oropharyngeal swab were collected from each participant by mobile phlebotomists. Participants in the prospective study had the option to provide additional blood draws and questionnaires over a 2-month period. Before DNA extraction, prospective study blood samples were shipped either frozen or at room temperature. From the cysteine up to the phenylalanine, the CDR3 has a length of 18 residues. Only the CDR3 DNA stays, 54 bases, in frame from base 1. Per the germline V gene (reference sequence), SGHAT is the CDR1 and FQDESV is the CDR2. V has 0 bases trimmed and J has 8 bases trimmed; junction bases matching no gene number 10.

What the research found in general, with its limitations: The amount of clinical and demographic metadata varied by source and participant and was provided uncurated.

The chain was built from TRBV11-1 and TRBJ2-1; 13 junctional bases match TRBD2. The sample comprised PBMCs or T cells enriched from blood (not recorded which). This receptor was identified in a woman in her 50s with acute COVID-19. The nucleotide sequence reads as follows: TGTGCCAGCAGCTTAGCGCCGGGACTAGCGGGGCCGGGCGATGAGCAGTTCTTC. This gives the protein CASSLAPGLAGPGDEQFF.